The 24 T cell receptor beta chains reported below all come from one sample, sequenced in a study of cytomegalovirus exposure and HLA in healthy donors (TCRdb year 2017). The library was built by means of the immunoSEQ multiplex PCR assay. For the multiplex PCR, a mixture combining 60 forward primers for TCR Vbeta segments and 13 reverse primers for TCR Jbeta segments was used. TCRdb's version of the immuneACCESS table is confined to in-frame rearrangements and falls short of the full clone set. An unresolved V gene accounts for under half of the shortfall where checked; the remainder is of unknown origin. The sample yields around 120,000 clones; roughly 80% were counted once. About 3.5% of the sample is held by the ten biggest clonotypes. Sequencing input: PBMCs. These receptors originate from a woman aged 25 to 39 in good health and CMV-seropositive.

A single count supports this clone. The chain has TRBV9 and TRBJ1-3; TRBD1 is a possible D gene (6 bases). V dropped 4 bases and J dropped 0 bases, with 17 bases sitting between them. The CDR3 totals 17 residues. Germline V lookup: CDR1 SGDLS, CDR2 YYNGEE. Here the CDR3 reads CASSKSGQTGSGNTIYF. The CDR3 region has the DNA TGTGCCAGCAGCAAGTCCGGACAGACGGGCTCTGGAAACACCATATATTTT. Combining the CDR3 with reference TRBV9 and TRBJ1-3 gives the whole variable domain DSGVTQTPKHLITATGQRVTLRCSPRSGDLSVYWYQQSLDQGLQFLIQYYNGEERAKGNILERFSAQQFPDLHSELNLSSLELGDSALYFCASSKSGQTGSGNTIYFGEGSWLTVV.

The V gene is TRBV19, the J gene TRBJ1-1, with D perhaps TRBD1 (5 bases). Per germline, CDR1 LNHDA and CDR2 SQIVND (reference sequence). Trimming pared 6 bases from V and 5 bases from J, leaving 10 bases between. The CDR3 has 12 amino acids. The DNA of the CDR3 is TGTGCCAGTAGACACGCAGGGACTGAAGCTTTCTTT. This translates into CASRHAGTEAFF.

The J gene is TRBJ2-2, the V gene TRBV19, with D perhaps TRBD1 (5 bases). This CDR3 contains 13 residues. Trimming left V 5 bases short and J 1 base short, with 5 bases between. CDR1 and CDR2 (germline): LNHDA, SQIVND (reference sequence). CDR3: CASSGQNTGELFF. The CDR3 DNA follows: TGTGCCAGTAGTGGACAGAACACCGGGGAGCTGTTTTTT.

The chain employs TRBV4-2 and TRBJ1-4, with D uncertain. Germline V gene lookup returns CDR1 LGHNA and CDR2 YNFKEQ. This CDR3 has 13 residues. With 0 bases removed from V and 6 bases from J, the gap between germline ends came to 5 bases. The CDR3 sequence is CASSQEGDEKLFF. In DNA, the CDR3 is TGTGCCAGCAGCCAAGAAGGAGATGAAAAACTGTTTTTT.

The rearrangement links TRBV7-2 to TRBJ2-5; a weak D match, TRBD1 (5 bases). The CDR3 runs to 15 residues. From germline, CDR1 is SGHTA and CDR2 FQGNSA. V gave up 0 bases and J gave up 5 bases, with 13 bases separating them. CDR3 residues: CASSLAQSGWETQYF. CDR3 bases: TGTGCCAGCAGCTTAGCGCAATCAGGGTGGGAGACCCAGTACTTC.

The chain uses TRBV4-3 and TRBJ2-7, with TRBD1 matching 7 bases. The CDR3 is 15 residues long. Germline loops: CDR1 LGHNA, CDR2 YSLEER. V shed 4 bases and J 2 bases; nucleotides not matched to a gene: 8. The CDR3 nucleotides read TGCGCCAGCAGCCCGTTACAGGGGTCGGCCTACGAGCAGTACTTC. As protein: CASSPLQGSAYEQYF.

In this sample, this clone turned up once. V and J are TRBV11-1 and TRBJ2-5; 8 nucleotides line up with TRBD1. This CDR3 contains 14 residues. J gave up 5 bases and V 3 bases, and 5 bases lay outside the gene matches. CDR1 and CDR2 (germline): SGHAT, FQDESV (reference sequence). Written as DNA, the CDR3 is TGTGCCAGCAGCTTCAGGGGGCCGGGCGAGACCCAGTACTTC. This translates into CASSFRGPGETQYF. The complete variable domain, with remaining parts taken from reference TRBV11-1 and TRBJ2-5, reads EAEVAQSPRYKITEKSQAVAFWCDPISGHATLYWYRQILGQGPELLVQFQDESVVDDSQLPKDRFSAERLKGVDSTLKIQPAELGDSAMYLCASSFRGPGETQYFGPGTRLLVL.

The rearrangement uses TRBV30 and TRBJ1-3, with D unclear. The CDR3 length is 16 residues. Germline V gene data show CDR1 as GTSNPN and CDR2 as SVGIG (reference sequence). Trimming removed 2 bases at V and 0 bases at J, with 14 bases between. CDR3 residues: CAWSSPRPGSGNTIYF. The DNA for the CDR3 is TGTGCCTGGAGTTCCCCACGCCCAGGCTCTGGAAACACCATATATTTT. The full variable domain, in which reference TRBV30 and TRBJ1-3 provide the parts outside the CDR3, is SQTIHQWPATLVQPVGSPLSLECTVEGTSNPNLYWYRQAAGRGLQLLFYSVGIGQISSEVPQNLSASRPQDRQFILSSKKLLLSDSGFYLCAWSSPRPGSGNTIYFGEGSWLTVV.

The chain combines TRBV14 with TRBJ1-6; D gene uncertain. The CDR3 sequence is 13 residues long. V lost 1 base and J 8 bases, leaving 6 bases between the germline ends. Per the germline V gene, CDR1 is SGHDN and CDR2 is FVKESK. CDR3 nucleotide sequence: TGTGCCAGCAGCCAAGTCCGGGATTCACCCCTCCACTTT. This encodes CASSQVRDSPLHF.

A few counts support this clone. This chain uses TRBV6-5 with TRBJ1-1; D remains ambiguous. The length of the CDR3 is 13 residues. The V end was cut by 8 bases, the J end by 4 bases, with 14 bases between. The V gene's germline CDR1 is MNHEY and CDR2 SVGAGI. The CDR3 loop reads CASWPGWGTEAFF. The DNA for the CDR3 is TGTGCCAGCTGGCCGGGATGGGGCACTGAAGCTTTCTTT.

The chain combines TRBV7-2 with TRBJ1-4; D unresolved. With 5 bases removed from V and 13 bases from J, the gap between germline ends came to 14 bases. The CDR3 is 12 residues long. The germline V gene has CDR1 SGHTA and CDR2 FQGNSA. Here the CDR3 reads CASSPLSGGLFF. The CDR3 DNA follows: TGTGCCAGCAGCCCGCTATCGGGAGGACTGTTTTTT.

In DNA form, the CDR3 reads TGCGCCAGCAGCCATCGACAGGGTGGACAGCCCCAGCATTTT. Amino acids: CASSHRQGGQPQHF. The chain employs TRBV4-3 and TRBJ1-5; 7 bases are a match to TRBD1. V was pared by 3 bases and J by 7 bases, with 6 bases of the junction left unmatched. The CDR3 is 14 residues long. Germline-derived CDR1 and CDR2 are LGHNA and YSLEER.

The sample holds a few counts of this clone. The J gene is TRBJ2-5, the V gene TRBV5-1; 9 bases agree with TRBD2. With V trimmed by 2 bases and J by 5 bases, 4 bases remained unmatched. The CDR3 loop spans 14 amino acids. Per the germline V gene, CDR1 is SGHRS and CDR2 is YFSETQ. CDR3 in DNA: TGCGCCAGCAGCTTTAGCGGGGGTGAGGAGACCCAGTACTTC. Translated: CASSFSGGEETQYF.

A single count supports this clone. The chain recombines TRBV29-1 with TRBJ1-4; D is ambiguous. CDR3 length: 13 amino acids. Germline CDR1 and CDR2: SQVTM and ANQGSEA. Trimming stripped 6 bases from V and 5 bases from J, with 13 bases between. CDR3 amino acids: CSVRGLANEKLFF. CDR3 sequence (DNA): TGCAGCGTCCGCGGTCTGGCGAATGAAAAACTGTTTTTT.

The CDR3 reads CALPRETQYF. The CDR3 DNA is TGTGCCCTCCCGCGGGAGACCCAGTACTTC. The chain couples TRBV13 to TRBJ2-5; D gene ambiguous. This CDR3 spans 10 amino acids. Trimming stripped 11 bases from V and 5 bases from J, with 9 bases between. The germline gives CDR1 PRHDT, CDR2 FYEKMQ (reference sequence).

This clone was counted at least ten times. This rearrangement joins TRBV15 to TRBJ1-1, with D unresolved. The CDR3 covers 15 residues. V was trimmed by 0 bases and J by 6 bases, leaving 14 bases between them. Germline CDR1 LNHNV, CDR2 YYDKDF (reference sequence). The CDR3 loop is CATSRDKSSSAEAFF. CDR3 nucleotide sequence: TGTGCCACCAGCAGAGACAAATCTAGTTCAGCTGAAGCTTTCTTT.

In DNA, the CDR3 is TGTGCCAGCAGTCAATCGGGGACTGAAGCTTTCTTT. Its protein product is CASSQSGTEAFF. The chain couples TRBV7-9 to TRBJ1-1; no clear D gene. This CDR3 spans 12 amino acids. V lost 6 bases to trimming and J lost 5 bases, with 10 bases between them. Germline V gene sequence: CDR1 SEHNR, CDR2 FQNEAQ (reference sequence).

The chain couples TRBV15 to TRBJ2-2, with 8 bases aligning to TRBD2. V shed 1 base, J shed 0 bases, and the junction held 4 bases outside the gene matches. CDR1 and CDR2 (germline): LNHNV, YYDKDF (reference sequence). This CDR3 contains 17 residues. In DNA, the CDR3 is TGTGCCACCAGCAGAGCCGGACTAGCTACGAACACCGGGGAGCTGTTTTTT. Protein product: CATSRAGLATNTGELFF.

The chain recombines TRBV4-1 with TRBJ2-5; 11 bases match TRBD2. This CDR3 comprises 21 residues. V dropped 3 bases and J dropped 5; count of bases not matched to a gene: 23. Germline-derived CDR1 and CDR2 are MGHRA and YSYEKL. CDR3 residues: CASSQNALDSGLAVRWETQYF. The CDR3 DNA follows: TGCGCCAGCAGCCAGAATGCCCTGGATTCGGGACTAGCGGTCCGGTGGGAGACCCAGTACTTC.

This sequence joins TRBV4-1 and TRBJ1-2; 7 bases fit TRBD1. Germline trimming cut 4 bases from V and 6 bases from J; bases unmatched to any gene: 14. This CDR3 is built from 16 residues. The germline gives CDR1 MGHRA, CDR2 YSYEKL. CDR3 protein: CASSRDSHGPQNGYTF. The CDR3 nucleotides read TGCGCCAGCAGCCGGGACAGCCACGGACCTCAGAATGGCTACACCTTC.

This clone has just a few counts. The chain recombines TRBV9 with TRBJ2-5; no reliable D call. There are 13 residues in the CDR3. Germline lookup yields CDR1 SGDLS and CDR2 YYNGEE. V was trimmed by 1 base and J by 4 bases, leaving 8 bases between them. The CDR3 DNA reads TGTGCCAGCAGCGTAAACCCGGGAGAGACCCAGTACTTC. It yields the protein CASSVNPGETQYF.

The chain recombines TRBV9 with TRBJ2-2, with 7 bases lining up with TRBD2. CDR1 is SGDLS, CDR2 YYNGEE, per germline. CDR3 length equals 16 residues. V shed 4 bases, J shed 5 bases, and the junction held 11 bases outside the gene matches. In DNA, the CDR3 is TGTGCCAGCAGCCCTCCGTCCGGGACTACGACCGGGGAGCTGTTTTTT. As protein: CASSPPSGTTTGELFF.

CDR3 amino acids: CASSQKRGGPPEQYF. CDR3 bases: TGCGCCAGCAGCCAAAAGCGGGGGGGCCCCCCCGAGCAGTACTTC. The chain employs TRBV4-3 and TRBJ2-7, with 10 positions matching TRBD2. The germline V gene has CDR1 LGHNA and CDR2 YSLEER. There are 15 residues in the CDR3. After removal of 2 bases from V and 6 bases from J, the junction contained 7 bases not matched to a gene.

The gene calls are TRBV15 and TRBJ2-7, with 8 bases identical to TRBD1. Trimming removed 0 bases from V and 3 bases from J; junction bases left unmatched: 4. This CDR3 region has 15 residues. Germline assignment: CDR1 LNHNV and CDR2 YYDKDF (reference sequence). The CDR3 DNA is TGTGCCACCAGCAGAGATGGGACAGGTGTCTACGAGCAGTACTTC. This codes for CATSRDGTGVYEQYF. The complete variable domain, with remaining parts taken from reference TRBV15 and TRBJ2-7, reads DAMVIQNPRYQVTQFGKPVTLSCSQTLNHNVMYWYQQKSSQAPKLLFHYYDKDFNNEADTPDNFQSRRPNTSFCFLDIRSPGLGDTAMYLCATSRDGTGVYEQYFGPGTRLTVT.